The entry below gives a single TCR beta chain sequence along with its context. The antigen is undetermined. The sample is drawn from a study of T cell responses to AZD1222 COVID-19 vaccine. Trimming removed 6 bases from V and 1 base from J, with 12 bases in between. The germline V gene has CDR1 KGHSH and CDR2 LQKENI. CDR3 length: 14 residues. Points from the study as a whole: Clonal diversity was possibly underestimated; the donors were predominantly white British and more often female. No repertoire was sampled before or during the peak T cell response, only after it. The study reported that nearly half of spike-specific TCRs target unmutated variant regions. Baseline seropositivity occurred in only six AZD1222 recipients.

TCRdb keeps only in-frame clones here, not all; method: immunoSEQ multiplex PCR. In the table there are under 150,000 clones, roughly 88% of which are singletons. The sequence derives from an adult who received the AZD1222 COVID-19 vaccine. V usage is TRBV18 and J usage is TRBJ1-1; D call uncertain. The sample here was peripheral blood, taken 28 days after the second AZD1222 dose. CDR3 coding DNA: TGTGCCAGCTCTAACGGGGTCGAGAACACTGAAGCTTTCTTT. This codes for CASSNGVENTEAFF.